One sample yielded the 28 T cell receptor beta chains listed below, sequenced in a study of naive and memory T cell subsets. An oligonucleotide containing a UMI was ligated to the 3' end of TCR cDNA. The SP2 primer and nested alpha and beta constant region primers amplified ligated cDNA in four rounds. Each CDR3 protein is one row after TCRdb ran MiXCR on the 5' RACE reads. This table holds roughly 30,000 distinct CDR3 sequences, about a sixth found once. The receptors here all came from a female donor in good health.

The V and J genes are TRBV11-2 and TRBJ1-1; D remains unclear. CDR3 length: 15 residues. The germline V and J ends were trimmed by 3 bases and 0 bases, with 11 bases remaining between them. From germline, CDR1 is SGHAT and CDR2 FQNNGV. CDR3 nucleotide sequence: TGTGCCAGCAGCTTCGACGACCGATTGAACACTGAAGCTTTCTTT. Translated, it gives CASSFDDRLNTEAFF.

This clonotype was picked up many times. CDR3 sequence: CASTSRNTIYF. The CDR3 coding sequence is TGTGCCAGCACCTCAAGAAACACCATATATTTT. The chain is built from TRBV7-9 and TRBJ1-3; D unresolved. Trimming stripped 7 bases from V and 5 bases from J, with 6 bases between. Germline CDR1 and CDR2: SEHNR and FQNEAQ (reference sequence). CDR3 length equals 11 residues. Complete variable domain (other parts from reference TRBV7-9 and TRBJ1-3): DTGVSQNPRHKITKRGQNVTFRCDPISEHNRLYWYRQTLGQGPEFLTYFQNEAQLEKSRLLSDRFSAERPKGSFSTLEIQRTEQGDSAMYLCASTSRNTIYFGEGSWLTVV.

This clonotype was seen a handful of times. This chain links TRBV28 with TRBJ2-7; TRBD1 agrees at 12 bases. This CDR3 has 16 amino acids. Germline-derived CDR1 and CDR2 are MDHEN and SYDVKM. Trimming took 4 bases from V and 7 from J; bases not matched to a gene: 11. CDR3 in amino acids: CASSSPHGTGGWEQYF. The CDR3 DNA sequence: TGTGCCAGCAGTTCGCCCCACGGGACAGGGGGCTGGGAGCAGTACTTC. Supplemented by reference TRBV28 and TRBJ2-7, the full variable domain reads DVKVTQSSRYLVKRTGEKVFLECVQDMDHENMFWYRQDPGLGLRLIYFSYDVKMKEKGDIPEGYSVSREKKERFSLILESASTNQTSMYLCASSSPHGTGGWEQYFGPGTRLTVT.

By share, this clonotype ranks as medium-sized. This rearrangement joins TRBV7-9 to TRBJ2-3; D possibly uses TRBD1 or TRBD2 (5 bases each). The CDR3 has 14 residues. Germline CDR1 reads SEHNR; CDR2 reads FQNEAQ (reference sequence). The V end lost 11 bases, the J end lost 0 bases, and 15 bases lay between the germline ends. The CDR3 region has the DNA TGTGCCGTCGTAGGGACGGGGAGCACAGATACGCAGTATTTT. It yields the protein CAVVGTGSTDTQYF.

This clonotype was detected only a few times. CDR3 sequence: CASSYPPDRTNTGELFF. In DNA form, the CDR3 reads TGTGCCAGCAGTTACCCCCCGGACAGAACGAACACCGGGGAGCTGTTTTTT. This sequence joins TRBV6-6 and TRBJ2-2; tentatively, D is TRBD1 (6 bases). The ends were cut back, 2 bases at V and 0 bases at J, with 13 bases in the middle. CDR1 and CDR2 from the germline V gene are MNHNY and SVGAGI (reference sequence). The CDR3 has 17 residues.

The V and J genes are TRBV27 and TRBJ2-1; TRBD2 is a possible D gene (7 bases). There are 15 residues in the CDR3. V lost 2 bases, J lost 5 bases, and 13 bases lay in between. Germline assignment: CDR1 MNHEY and CDR2 SMNVEV (reference sequence). CDR3 DNA sequence: TGTGCCAGCAGTTTAAGGGGGGGCCTCGACAATGAGCAGTTCTTC. Protein product: CASSLRGGLDNEQFF.

This clonotype has a handful of counts. The chain has TRBV12-3 or TRBV12-4 and TRBJ2-1; 15 positions match TRBD2. The CDR3 is made up of 15 amino acids. V was clipped by 6 bases and J by 8 bases; unmatched bases: 5. The CDR3, as DNA: TGTGCCAGCAGGGGACTAGCGGGGGGAGGGTATGAGCAGTTCTTC. It yields the protein CASRGLAGGGYEQFF.

There are a few counts of this clonotype. The J gene is TRBJ2-6, the V gene TRBV12-3 or TRBV12-4; no firm D call. Trimming pared 5 bases from V and 2 bases from J, leaving 13 bases between. This CDR3 has 16 amino acids. CDR3 region: CASSLPGLAGANVLTF. The CDR3 DNA is TGTGCCAGCAGTCTCCCTGGGTTGGCTGGGGCCAACGTCCTGACTTTC.

This clonotype came up many times. The chain is built from TRBV29-1 and TRBJ2-5; 9 positions match TRBD1. This CDR3 is 14 amino acids long. V dropped 8 bases and J dropped 5; count of bases not matched to a gene: 12. The germline gives CDR1 SQVTM, CDR2 ANQGSEA. This chain's CDR3 is CSTTPQGASETQYF. In DNA, the CDR3 is TGCAGCACTACACCACAGGGGGCAAGTGAGACCCAGTACTTC.

This clonotype has only a few counts. Written as DNA, the CDR3 is TGTGCCAGCACTCTCAGGGGGGGACACCCAAGGGACGAGCAGTACTTC. Its protein is CASTLRGGHPRDEQYF. The rearrangement uses TRBV6-5 and TRBJ2-7; D could derive from TRBD1 or TRBD2 (7 bases each). V was clipped by 7 bases and J by 5 bases, with 24 bases between them. Germline V CDR1 and CDR2: MNHEY, SVGAGI. CDR3 length: 16 residues.

To note about this clonotype: Its ends do not fully match the called genes, so a read error is possible. J is TRBJ1-2 and V is TRBV2; D gene uncertain. Germline CDR1 is SNHLY and CDR2 is FYNNEI. The CDR3 has 14 residues. The CDR3 bases are TGTGCCAGCAGTGCTTTAGTCAATAACTATGGCGACACCTTC. Encoded protein: CASSALVNNYGDTF.

Many counts were recorded for this clonotype. The chain recombines TRBV7-9 with TRBJ2-4; D is undetermined. Germline CDR1 SEHNR, CDR2 FQNEAQ (reference sequence). The CDR3 spans 14 residues. Trimming removed 4 bases from V and 3 bases from J, with 10 bases in between. CDR3 nucleotide sequence: TGTGCCAGCAGCTCATCGAAATACAAAAACATTCAGTACTTC. This codes for CASSSSKYKNIQYF.

Details on this clonotype: A read error may account for a junction end that differs from germline. This rearrangement joins TRBV29-1 to TRBJ1-2; the D gene is possibly TRBD1 (5 bases). This CDR3 comprises 13 residues. The germline CDR1 and CDR2 sequences are SQVTM and ANQGSEA. The CDR3 bases are TGCAGCGTTGACGGGGGGTCGAGCTATGGCGACACCTTC. Translation: CSVDGGSSYGDTF.

This clonotype was detected many times. The chain uses TRBV29-1 and TRBJ1-1, with D unresolved. Trimming removed 6 bases at V and 0 bases at J, with 8 bases between. Per the germline V gene, CDR1 is SQVTM and CDR2 is ANQGSEA. The length of the CDR3 is 12 residues. CDR3 sequence: CSVSNMNTEAFF. CDR3 coding DNA: TGCAGCGTGTCCAACATGAACACTGAAGCTTTCTTT.

This clonotype was seen ten or more times. The chain recombines TRBV20-1 with TRBJ1-2; 9 bases are a match to TRBD1. Germline V lookup: CDR1 DFQATT, CDR2 SNEGSKA (reference sequence). The CDR3 is made up of 17 amino acids. The V gene end was trimmed by 3 bases and the J gene end by 5 bases; junction bases not matched to a gene: 16. The CDR3 sequence is CSARRGQGLEGTYGYTF. CDR3 sequence (DNA): TGCAGTGCTAGGAGGGGACAGGGATTAGAGGGGACATATGGCTACACCTTC.

By its share, this clonotype is medium-sized. The chain employs TRBV5-1 and TRBJ1-1; D might be TRBD1 (6 bases). Germline assignment: CDR1 SGHRS and CDR2 YFSETQ. The CDR3 loop spans 14 amino acids. V was trimmed by 4 bases and J by 0 bases, leaving 10 bases between them. The CDR3 sequence is CASSPDSMNTEAFF. The CDR3 DNA sequence: TGCGCCAGCAGCCCGGACAGTATGAACACTGAAGCTTTCTTT.

This clonotype was seen a handful of times. The chain recombines TRBV7-8 with TRBJ2-1; D unclear. Trimming stripped 2 bases from V and 9 bases from J, with 5 bases between. This CDR3 spans 11 amino acids. The V gene's germline CDR1 is SGHVS and CDR2 FQNEAQ. The CDR3 DNA reads TGTGCCAGCAGCTTACTGATTGAGCAGTTCTTC. It specifies CASSLLIEQFF.

The sample holds many counts of this clonotype. This chain links TRBV5-6 with TRBJ2-1; TRBD2 matches 8 bases. V shed 2 bases and J 9 bases; nucleotides not matched to a gene: 10. The CDR3 covers 15 residues. Germline V gene data show CDR1 as SGHDT and CDR2 as YYEEEE. DNA of the CDR3: TGTGCCAGCAGCTTTGGGGGACTAGGTCCTTTTGAGCAGTTCTTC. Translated, it gives CASSFGGLGPFEQFF.

The CDR3 DNA is TGTGCCAGCAGCCCAGCAGGCGCGGCCAGAGTCAATGAGCAGTTCTTC. Amino acids: CASSPAGAARVNEQFF. The J gene is TRBJ2-1, the V gene TRBV7-9; D remains unclear. Germline V gene lookup returns CDR1 SEHNR and CDR2 FQNEAQ (reference sequence). The CDR3 has 16 amino acids. V was pared by 5 bases and J by 6 bases, with 20 bases between.

CDR3 region: CASSLFPPDRTGYEQYF. In DNA, the CDR3 is TGTGCCAGCAGCTTATTCCCCCCGGACCGCACGGGTTACGAGCAGTACTTC. The chain links TRBV7-9 to TRBJ2-7; D unresolved. From germline, CDR1 is SEHNR and CDR2 FQNEAQ (reference sequence). Trimming removed 2 bases at V and 4 bases at J, with 21 bases between. CDR3 size: 17 residues.

This clonotype was observed at least ten times. The chain links TRBV6-5 to TRBJ1-1, with a tentative D call TRBD1 (5 bases). Germline V gene data show CDR1 as MNHEY and CDR2 as SVGAGI. There are 13 residues in the CDR3. Trimming pared 6 bases from V and 4 bases from J, leaving 12 bases between. CDR3 coding DNA: TGTGCCAGCAGCTTAAGGGACGGCACTGAAGCTTTCTTT. This encodes CASSLRDGTEAFF.

By frequency in the sample, this clonotype is medium-sized (0.01 to 0.1%). The chain links TRBV19 to TRBJ2-1; D remains unclear. V lost 4 bases, J lost 7 bases, and 8 bases lay in between. This CDR3 has 12 amino acids. Germline assignment: CDR1 LNHDA and CDR2 SQIVND (reference sequence). The CDR3 DNA follows: TGTGCCAGTAGTACGGGCTGGAATGAGCAGTTCTTC. Translated: CASSTGWNEQFF.

The V call is TRBV27, the J call TRBJ1-5; D is unclear. V was shortened by 4 bases and J by 4 bases, with 5 bases between the two germline ends. In germline, CDR1 is MNHEY, CDR2 SMNVEV (reference sequence). The CDR3 totals 12 residues. The CDR3 coding sequence is TGTGCCAGCAGTTCCTTTAATCAGCCCCAGCATTTT. Its translation: CASSSFNQPQHF.

This clonotype appeared many times. The V and J genes are TRBV6-5 and TRBJ1-1; 7 nucleotides agree with TRBD1. The CDR3 covers 18 residues. Germline lookup yields CDR1 MNHEY and CDR2 SVGAGI. V lost 0 bases, J lost 3 bases, and 13 bases stayed unmatched. The CDR3 DNA reads as TGTGCCAGCAGTTACTCGAGGGGGCAGGGTTCTTCGTACACTGAAGCTTTCTTT. Translating it yields CASSYSRGQGSSYTEAFF.

On this clonotype itself: A clone one base away is much larger, so this may be a read error. The V and J genes are TRBV29-1 and TRBJ1-2; the match to TRBD1 covers 7 bases. The ends lost 4 bases at V and 12 bases at J; junction bases unmatched: 20. The CDR3 has 15 residues. Germline V CDR1 and CDR2: SQVTM, ANQGSEA. The CDR3 bases are TGCAGCGTTGGGGGAAAATTTGGACAGGATCGGGGCGACACCTTC. Translation gives CSVGGKFGQDRGDTF.

This clonotype showed up many times. The V call is TRBV6-5, the J call TRBJ2-3, with 8 bases lining up with TRBD1. This CDR3 is 16 amino acids long. Trimming cost V 4 bases and J 7 bases; bases outside gene matches: 13. From germline, CDR1 is MNHEY and CDR2 SVGAGI. This chain's CDR3 is CASSFPSGQGRYTQYF. The CDR3 DNA sequence: TGTGCCAGCAGTTTTCCCTCCGGACAGGGAAGATATACGCAGTATTTT.

This clonotype was counted at least ten times. V gene TRBV7-2 combines with J gene TRBJ2-7, with 12 bases lining up with TRBD2. After removal of 5 bases from V and 2 bases from J, the junction contained 4 bases not matched to a gene. CDR3 size: 15 residues. In germline, CDR1 is SGHTA, CDR2 FQGNSA. The CDR3 sequence is CASSARTSGTYEQYF. The CDR3 nucleotides read TGTGCCAGCAGCGCCAGGACTAGCGGGACCTACGAGCAGTACTTC.

This clonotype was detected a few times. This chain joins TRBV11-2 and TRBJ2-5, with TRBD2 identical over 11 bases. Per the germline V gene, CDR1 is SGHAT and CDR2 is FQNNGV. V trimming: 4 bases; J trimming: 0 bases; junction bases outside the gene matches: 4. This CDR3 spans 16 amino acids. The CDR3 bases are TGTGCCAGCAGCTCAGGGACTAGCGGATACCAAGAGACCCAGTACTTC. This codes for CASSSGTSGYQETQYF.